Listed below are T cell receptor beta chains from one sample, sequenced in a study of blood T cell repertoires in COVID-19. The assay was immunoSEQ multiplex PCR, and TCRdb's table has in-frame clones only and misses some. The sample holds 200,000 to 250,000 clones; roughly 87% are singletons and the top ten take around 3%. The source material was peripheral blood. The receptor source for this set is a man aged 18 to 30 with active or convalescent COVID-19. Each CDR3 is given with its conserved first and last residue. Each record gives: D gene, V gene, clone size, CDR3 protein. D genes are given only for firm matches. Size values are once, few and many counts, or a class for expanded clones, and some rows have none.

>TRBD2|TRBV2|.
CASRGRREGTQYF
>TRBD1|TRBV5-1|.
CASSRGQGEYEQYF
>TRBD2|TRBV19|.
CASSSGLAGGQYQDTQYF
>.|TRBV6-4|.
CASSARLEETQYF
>.|TRBV7-8|.
CASSLLEAMNTEAFF
>.|TRBV6-6|.
CASSYSSLVANQPQHF
>TRBD2|TRBV6-5|.
CASGGLADTDTQYF
>.|TRBV3-1/TRBV3-2|.
CASSQVSTEAFF
>.|TRBV28|few
CASSLMSAGGYTF
>TRBD2|TRBV15|.
CATSGRLAGGTDTQYF
>TRBD1|TRBV6-2/TRBV6-3|.
CASSFRQGTLNTEAFF
>.|TRBV11-3|.
CASSKGAGTDSPLHF
>.|TRBV2|.
CASIEETQYF
>.|TRBV2|.
CASSPTGPNYGYTF
>.|TRBV9|once
CASSLNGGAEAFF
>.|TRBV7-8|few
CASSFRDQPQHF